This T cell receptor beta chain was captured by sequencing in a study of blood T cell repertoires in COVID-19 (dated by TCRdb to the early 2020s). Regarding the complete study: Samples from collaborators originated in the United States, Italy and Spain and spanned both the acute and convalescent phases of COVID-19. The prospective study material was composed of cDNA or gDNA derived from T cells, B-cell-depleted T cells, or PBMCs. Deeply sampled blood TCRbeta repertoires from subjects exposed to, actively infected with, or recovered from COVID-19 were included in the dataset. The repertoires were released in a freely available public database intended as a resource for research on the immune response to SARS-CoV-2. Samples came from the ongoing ImmuneRACE study (first 160 participants) plus 1,254 subjects from 6 global collaborators. A de-identified subject ID, COVID-19 status, age in years and sex were almost always included in the sample metadata. Where available, HLA class I and class II types were taken from metadata supplied by the sample provider and were not determined by assay-based typing. The paper as a whole reports these results and caveats: The amount of clinical and demographic metadata varied by source and participant and was provided uncurated.

From the cysteine up to the phenylalanine, the CDR3 has a length of 14 residues. Of the read, only the CDR3 DNA is kept; its 42 bases are in frame from base 1. CDR1 and CDR2 (MGHDK, SYGVNS) derive from the germline V gene. Here V drops 7 bases and J drops 6 bases, and the junction holds 11 bases not matched to any gene. Collaborating institutions collected whole blood in K2EDTA tubes following their own protocols. Collaborator samples were shipped for TCRbeta analysis as frozen whole blood, isolated PBMCs, or DNA extracted from either sample type. A remark on this clone: The antigen this receptor binds is unknown. Within one base of it there is no much larger clone, and no base qualities were kept.

The immunoSEQ Assay, a bias-controlled multiplex PCR, was used to amplify TCRbeta CDR3 regions from genomic DNA. In the source study's methods: The number of nucleated cells in each sample was estimated by amplification of reference gene primers within the assay. Sequence reads were collapsed and filtered to measure the absolute abundance of every unique TCRbeta CDR3 rearrangement. For each sample, productive Simpson clonality was calculated by taking the square root of Simpson's diversity index across productive rearrangements. Drawn from immuneACCESS, this table holds only the in-frame rearrangements with V and J called that TCRdb kept. Clones are partly lost; checked studies trace under half to an unresolved V gene and leave the rest unexplained. That table gives V, J and clone size, and the DNA gave D and trimming. For this sample there are hundreds of thousands of clones; 85% to 90% appear just once. Of the sample, 10% to 15% is held by the ten largest clones.

The chain joins TRBV25-1 to TRBJ1-1; 7 bases in between match TRBD1. The sequence came from a human donor in a cohort sampled during active COVID-19. Sequences were obtained from peripheral blood. The CDR3 amino acid sequence is: CASIGQVSSSEAFF. The DNA sequence is given as TGTGCCAGCATCGGACAGGTATCTAGCTCTGAAGCTTTCTTT.